Below, 23 T cell receptor beta chains from the same sample are listed, as sequenced in a study of blood T cell repertoires in COVID-19. The assay was immunoSEQ multiplex PCR, and TCRdb's table has in-frame clones only and misses some. The sample lists 150,000 to 200,000 clones, more than 75% occurring once. The sequenced sample consisted of peripheral blood. Every receptor here comes from a person between 65 and 79 years old with COVID-19, enrolled during active disease.

The J gene is TRBJ1-1, the V gene TRBV28; TRBD1 is a possible D gene (6 bases). Germline CDR1 and CDR2: MDHEN and SYDVKM. The CDR3 has 17 residues. The V end lost 6 bases, the J end lost 8 bases, and 28 bases lay between the germline ends. CDR3 coding DNA: TGTGCCAGCAGAACGAACCGGTACAGGGCGCTCTTGCCCGAAGCTTTCTTT. Protein product: CASRTNRYRALLPEAFF.

This chain connects TRBV19 to TRBJ1-5, with 9 bases lining up with TRBD1. The CDR3 is 15 residues long. In germline, CDR1 is LNHDA, CDR2 SQIVND (reference sequence). V shed 7 bases, J shed 0 bases, and the junction held 4 bases outside the gene matches. The CDR3 DNA sequence: TGTGCCAGTACCCCGGACAGGGGTAGCAATCAGCCCCAGCATTTT. Translating gives CASTPDRGSNQPQHF. Drawing the rest from reference TRBV19 and TRBJ1-5, the complete variable domain is DGGITQSPKYLFRKEGQNVTLSCEQNLNHDAMYWYRQDPGQGLRLIYYSQIVNDFQKGDIAEGYSVSREKKESFPLTVTSAQKNPTAFYLCASTPDRGSNQPQHFGDGTRLSIL.

The chain is built from TRBV9 and TRBJ1-1; perhaps TRBD1 as D (6 bases). V was clipped by 0 bases and J by 2 bases, with 8 bases between them. The CDR3 is 14 amino acids. Looked up from germline, CDR1 is SGDLS and CDR2 is YYNGEE. CDR3 DNA: TGTGCCAGCAGCGTAGGGGACACAAACACTGAAGCTTTCTTT. Its protein product is CASSVGDTNTEAFF.

The chain joins TRBV9 to TRBJ1-5, with 9 bases that match TRBD1. Germline assignment: CDR1 SGDLS and CDR2 YYNGEE. Trimming at V came to 3 bases and at J to 10 bases, leaving 8 bases not matched to a gene. This CDR3 has 14 amino acids. The CDR3 region has the DNA TGTGCCAGCAGCGCCGCGGACAGGGGCACTCCCCAGCATTTT. The encoded protein is CASSAADRGTPQHF.

The rearrangement joins TRBV18 to TRBJ2-1, with a possible D match to TRBD2 (5 bases). The CDR3 extends over 13 amino acids. V was shortened by 7 bases and J by 15 bases, with 22 bases between the two germline ends. Germline CDR1 is KGHSH and CDR2 is LQKENI. CDR3 loop: CASYATRGKVLFF. The CDR3 bases are TGTGCCAGCTACGCTACAAGAGGGAAGGTCCTGTTCTTC. The full variable domain, completed using reference TRBV18 and TRBJ2-1, is NAGVMQNPRHLVRRRGQEARLRCSPMKGHSHVYWYRQLPEEGLKFMVYLQKENIIDESGMPKERFSAEFPKEGPSILRIQQVVRGDSAAYFCASYATRGKVLFFGPGTRLTVL.

In nucleotides, the CDR3 is TGTGCCAGCAGCGCCCCGGGACAGGGCAGCTCTAACTATGGCTACACCTTC. Protein product: CASSAPGQGSSNYGYTF. The chain joins TRBV9 to TRBJ1-2, with 9 bases aligning to TRBD1. V lost 3 bases, J lost 0 bases, and 9 bases stayed unmatched. CDR3 size: 17 residues. Germline V gene lookup returns CDR1 SGDLS and CDR2 YYNGEE.

The chain joins TRBV27 to TRBJ1-6; D not resolved. The germline V and J ends were trimmed by 2 bases and 5 bases, with 16 bases remaining between them. CDR3 size: 17 residues. Germline V gives CDR1 MNHEY, CDR2 SMNVEV (reference sequence). The CDR3 is CASSLILSPVNNSPLHF. The CDR3 region has the DNA TGTGCCAGCAGTTTAATTTTGTCCCCGGTTAATAATTCACCCCTCCACTTT.

V gene TRBV5-6 combines with J gene TRBJ2-5; perhaps TRBD2 as D (6 bases). The CDR3 covers 17 residues. V dropped 0 bases and J dropped 2 bases, with 17 bases sitting between them. Germline loops: CDR1 SGHDT, CDR2 YYEEEE. The CDR3 region is CASSLGPGTPYQETQYF. The CDR3 DNA is TGTGCCAGCAGCTTGGGGCCGGGGACTCCTTATCAAGAGACCCAGTACTTC.

The chain combines TRBV5-6 with TRBJ1-3; TRBD1 matches at 7 bases. The CDR3 has 14 amino acids. The trim removed 4 bases at V and 2 bases at J, leaving 3 bases unmatched. CDR1 is SGHDT and CDR2 is YYEEEE in the germline V gene. The CDR3 sequence is CASSAGTAGNTIYF. Here the CDR3 DNA reads TGTGCCAGCAGCGCGGGGACAGCTGGAAACACCATATATTTT.

The V gene is TRBV28, the J gene TRBJ1-2; 7 bases match TRBD1. This CDR3 region has 15 residues. The J segment lost 2 bases and the V segment lost 2 bases, leaving 5 bases of the junction unmatched. The germline gives CDR1 MDHEN, CDR2 SYDVKM. The CDR3 loop is CASSLVGQMNYGYTF. The CDR3, as DNA: TGTGCCAGCAGTTTAGTGGGACAGATGAACTATGGCTACACCTTC.

This chain joins TRBV5-1 and TRBJ1-1, with D perhaps matching TRBD1 (6 bases). V was shortened by 1 base and J by 0 bases, with 22 bases between the two germline ends. Germline V gene sequence: CDR1 SGHRS, CDR2 YFSETQ. The CDR3 runs to 19 residues. CDR3 nucleotide sequence: TGCGCCAGCAGCTTGTTAACCCAGGGGCGAGGGGCGATGAACACTGAAGCTTTCTTT. Translation gives CASSLLTQGRGAMNTEAFF. Full variable domain (remainder filled in from reference TRBV5-1 and TRBJ1-1): KAGVTQTPRYLIKTRGQQVTLSCSPISGHRSVSWYQQTPGQGLQFLFEYFSETQRNKGNFPGRFSGRQFSNSRSEMNVSTLELGDSALYLCASSLLTQGRGAMNTEAFFGQGTRLTVV.

This clone was observed a few times. The chain couples TRBV5-5 to TRBJ2-2; 9 bases are a match to TRBD2. The CDR3 extends over 16 amino acids. Germline CDR1 and CDR2: SGHKS and YYEKEE (reference sequence). Trimming removed 0 bases from V and 2 bases from J; junction bases left unmatched: 2. As DNA, the CDR3 is TGTGCCAGCAGCTTGGGACTAGCGGTTAACACCGGGGAGCTGTTTTTT. Encoded protein: CASSLGLAVNTGELFF.

V gene TRBV9 combines with J gene TRBJ2-3; 9 nucleotides match TRBD2. This CDR3 region has 16 residues. The V segment lost 1 base and the J segment 5 bases; nucleotides outside the gene matches: 8. CDR1 SGDLS and CDR2 YYNGEE come from the germline V gene. The CDR3 DNA reads as TGTGCCAGCAGCGTATTCCCTAGCGGGGTGGGAGATACGCAGTATTTT. Encoded protein: CASSVFPSGVGDTQYF.

This rearrangement joins TRBV2 to TRBJ2-2, with 8 positions matching TRBD1. Unmatched junction bases numbered 6, after V lost 5 bases and J lost 7 bases. This CDR3 spans 14 amino acids. Looked up from germline, CDR1 is SNHLY and CDR2 is FYNNEI. The CDR3 is CASSLTGDFGELFF. The CDR3 DNA reads TGTGCCAGCAGTCTGACAGGGGACTTCGGGGAGCTGTTTTTT.

The chain employs TRBV6-1 and TRBJ1-5; D perhaps matches TRBD1 (6 bases). V lost 3 bases, J lost 5 bases, and 17 bases lay in between. Germline V gene lookup returns CDR1 MNHNS and CDR2 SASEGT. CDR3 size: 16 residues. The CDR3 DNA sequence: TGTGCCAGCAGTGAGATCGGGACAACCGGGGATCAGCCCCAGCATTTT. It specifies CASSEIGTTGDQPQHF.

The chain employs TRBV6-2 or TRBV6-3 and TRBJ2-3, with 9 bases lining up with TRBD2. This CDR3 contains 15 residues. Germline values: CDR1 MNHEY, CDR2 SVGEGT. Trimming removed 5 bases from V and 2 bases from J; junction bases left unmatched: 5. CDR3 amino acids: CASSDRLAATDTQYF. In DNA form, the CDR3 reads TGTGCCAGCAGTGATCGACTAGCGGCCACAGATACGCAGTATTTT.

This clone showed up just a few times. The chain couples TRBV9 to TRBJ1-2; no clear D gene. The CDR3 has 12 amino acids. Looked up from germline, CDR1 is SGDLS and CDR2 is YYNGEE. Trimming pared 3 bases from V and 4 bases from J, leaving 7 bases between. The CDR3 region is CASSGSSYGYTF. The CDR3 DNA reads as TGTGCCAGCAGCGGCTCTAGCTATGGCTACACCTTC.

V and J are TRBV20-1 and TRBJ1-5; D is ambiguous. The V and J ends lost 3 bases and 7 bases respectively, with 13 bases between them. The CDR3 covers 13 residues. Germline assignment: CDR1 DFQATT and CDR2 SNEGSKA (reference sequence). This chain's CDR3 is CSASIRGRQPQHF. CDR3 in DNA: TGCAGTGCTAGTATCCGCGGGCGGCAGCCCCAGCATTTT.

The chain has TRBV11-2 and TRBJ2-1; D remains ambiguous. This CDR3 comprises 13 residues. The germline V gene has CDR1 SGHAT and CDR2 FQNNGV. The ends were cut back, 5 bases at V and 7 bases at J, with 12 bases in the middle. CDR3 loop: CASSPSSVNEQFF. Here the CDR3 DNA reads TGTGCCAGCAGCCCTTCGTCGGTGAATGAGCAGTTCTTC.

The chain links TRBV5-1 to TRBJ2-5, with TRBD2 matching 8 bases. Germline trimming cut 5 bases from V and 2 bases from J; bases unmatched to any gene: 14. This CDR3 has 17 amino acids. CDR1 and CDR2 (germline): SGHRS, YFSETQ. CDR3 nucleotides: TGCGCCAGCAGTTCGGGGTCGGGACTAGGCAAACAAGAGACCCAGTACTTC. Protein: CASSSGSGLGKQETQYF. Together with reference TRBV5-1 and TRBJ2-5, the CDR3 gives the full variable domain: KAGVTQTPRYLIKTRGQQVTLSCSPISGHRSVSWYQQTPGQGLQFLFEYFSETQRNKGNFPGRFSGRQFSNSRSEMNVSTLELGDSALYLCASSSGSGLGKQETQYFGPGTRLLVL.

V gene TRBV5-6 combines with J gene TRBJ1-6; TRBD1 matches at 8 bases. This CDR3 has 14 amino acids. CDR1 and CDR2 (germline): SGHDT, YYEEEE. Trimming at V came to 3 bases and at J to 9 bases, leaving 5 bases not matched to a gene. In DNA form, the CDR3 reads TGTGCCAGCAGCTCCCGGACAGGGCTTTCACCCCTCCACTTT. Translated: CASSSRTGLSPLHF.

The chain links TRBV5-1 to TRBJ2-2; TRBD1 matches at 7 bases. J lost 5 bases, V lost 4 bases, and 8 bases had no gene match. This CDR3 has 15 amino acids. From germline, CDR1 is SGHRS and CDR2 YFSETQ. This chain's CDR3 is CASSRDRVGTGELFF. CDR3 DNA sequence: TGCGCCAGCAGCCGAGACAGGGTAGGGACCGGGGAGCTGTTTTTT.

The genes are TRBV18 and TRBJ2-7; D not certain. V lost 2 bases and J 4 bases, leaving 9 bases between the germline ends. The CDR3 loop spans 13 amino acids. From germline, CDR1 is KGHSH and CDR2 LQKENI. The CDR3 spells CASSPTPIYEQYF. DNA for the CDR3: TGTGCCAGCTCACCAACCCCTATTTACGAGCAGTACTTC.